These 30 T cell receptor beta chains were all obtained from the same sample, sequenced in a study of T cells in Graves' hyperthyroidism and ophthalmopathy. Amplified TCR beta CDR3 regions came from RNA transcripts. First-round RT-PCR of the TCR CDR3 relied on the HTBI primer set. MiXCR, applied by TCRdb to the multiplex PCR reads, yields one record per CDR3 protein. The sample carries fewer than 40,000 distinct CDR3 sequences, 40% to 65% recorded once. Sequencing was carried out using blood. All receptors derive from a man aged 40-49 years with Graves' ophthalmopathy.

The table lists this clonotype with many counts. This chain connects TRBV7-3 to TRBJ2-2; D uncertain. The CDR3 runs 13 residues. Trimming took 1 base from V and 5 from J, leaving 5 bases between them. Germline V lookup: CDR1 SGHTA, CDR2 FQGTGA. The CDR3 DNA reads TGTGCCAGCAGCTTAAGTCCGACCGGGGAGCTGTTTTTT. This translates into CASSLSPTGELFF.

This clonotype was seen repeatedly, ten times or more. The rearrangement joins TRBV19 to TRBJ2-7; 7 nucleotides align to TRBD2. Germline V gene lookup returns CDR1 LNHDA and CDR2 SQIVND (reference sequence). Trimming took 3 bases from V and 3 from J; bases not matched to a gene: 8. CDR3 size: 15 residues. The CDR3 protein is CASSIRGDVGYEQYF. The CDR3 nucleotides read TGTGCCAGTAGTATTCGGGGGGACGTTGGCTACGAGCAGTACTTC.

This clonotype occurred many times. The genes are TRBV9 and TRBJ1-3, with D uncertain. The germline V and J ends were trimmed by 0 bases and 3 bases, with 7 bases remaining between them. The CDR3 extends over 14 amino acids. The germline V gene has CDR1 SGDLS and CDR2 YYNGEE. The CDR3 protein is CASSVEANGNTIYF. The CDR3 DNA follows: TGTGCCAGCAGCGTAGAGGCAAATGGAAACACCATATATTTT.

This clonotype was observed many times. The CDR3 loop is CASSDGRNQPQHF. As DNA, the CDR3 is TGTGCCAGCAGTGACGGCCGAAATCAGCCCCAGCATTTT. V and J are TRBV6-4 and TRBJ1-5; unclear D gene. CDR3 length equals 13 residues. V gave up 2 bases and J gave up 4 bases, with 6 bases separating them. The germline V gene encodes CDR1 MRHNA and CDR2 SNTAGT.

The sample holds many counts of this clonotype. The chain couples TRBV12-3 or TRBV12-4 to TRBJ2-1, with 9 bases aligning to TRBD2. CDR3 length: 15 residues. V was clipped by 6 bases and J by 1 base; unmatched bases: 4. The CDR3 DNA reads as TGTGCCAGCAGGGCTAGCGGGACTTCCTACAATGAGCAGTTCTTC. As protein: CASRASGTSYNEQFF.

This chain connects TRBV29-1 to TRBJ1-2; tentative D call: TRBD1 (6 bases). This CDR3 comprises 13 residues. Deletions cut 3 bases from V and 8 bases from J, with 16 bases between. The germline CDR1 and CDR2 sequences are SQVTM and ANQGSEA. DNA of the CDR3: TGCAGCGTTGATTGGGGGGCAGATTACGGCTACACCTTC. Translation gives CSVDWGADYGYTF.

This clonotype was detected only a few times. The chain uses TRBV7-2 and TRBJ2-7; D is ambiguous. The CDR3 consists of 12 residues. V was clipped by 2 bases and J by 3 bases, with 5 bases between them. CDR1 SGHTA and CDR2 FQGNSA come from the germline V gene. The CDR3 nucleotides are TGTGCCAGCAGCTTACTAGTCTACGAGCAGTACTTC. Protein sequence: CASSLLVYEQYF.

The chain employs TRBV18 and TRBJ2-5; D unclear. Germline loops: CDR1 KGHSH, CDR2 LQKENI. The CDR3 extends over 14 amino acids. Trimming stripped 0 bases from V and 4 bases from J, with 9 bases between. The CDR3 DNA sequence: TGTGCCAGCTCACCACCGGCCTCCGGAGAGACCCAGTACTTC. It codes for CASSPPASGETQYF.

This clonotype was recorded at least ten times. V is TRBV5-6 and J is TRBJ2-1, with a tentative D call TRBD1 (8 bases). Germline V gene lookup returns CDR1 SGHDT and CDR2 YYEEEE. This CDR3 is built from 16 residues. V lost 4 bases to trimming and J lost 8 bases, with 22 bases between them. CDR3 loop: CASSETGEGFIDEQFF. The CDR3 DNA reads TGTGCCAGCAGCGAGACAGGGGAGGGTTTTATCGATGAGCAGTTCTTC.

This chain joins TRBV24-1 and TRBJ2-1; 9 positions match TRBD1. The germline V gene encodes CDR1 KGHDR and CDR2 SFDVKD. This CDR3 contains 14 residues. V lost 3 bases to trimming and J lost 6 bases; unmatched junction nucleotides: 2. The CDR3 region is CATSDLDRGNEQFF. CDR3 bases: TGTGCCACCAGTGATCTGGACAGGGGCAATGAGCAGTTCTTC.

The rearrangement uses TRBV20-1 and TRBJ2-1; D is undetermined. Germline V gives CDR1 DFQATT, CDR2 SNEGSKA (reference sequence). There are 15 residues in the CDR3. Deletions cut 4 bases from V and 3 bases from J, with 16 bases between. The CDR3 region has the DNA TGCAGTGCTAAAGACGACGGATTATACTACAATGAGCAGTTCTTC. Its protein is CSAKDDGLYYNEQFF.

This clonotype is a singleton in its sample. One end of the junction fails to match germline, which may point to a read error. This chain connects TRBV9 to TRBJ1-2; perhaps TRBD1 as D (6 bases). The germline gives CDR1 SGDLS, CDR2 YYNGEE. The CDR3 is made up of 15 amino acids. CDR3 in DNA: TGTGCCAGCAGCTCCCAGGGGAGGAACAACTATGGCTACGCCTTC. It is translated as CASSSQGRNNYGYAF. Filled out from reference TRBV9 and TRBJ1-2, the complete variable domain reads DSGVTQTPKHLITATGQRVTLRCSPRSGDLSVYWYQQSLDQGLQFLIQYYNGEERAKGNILERFSAQQFPDLHSELNLSSLELGDSALYFCASSSQGRNNYGYAFGSGTRLTVV.

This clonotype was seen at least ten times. The CDR3: CAWATSGDYNEQFF. As DNA, the CDR3 is TGTGCCTGGGCGACTAGCGGCGATTACAATGAGCAGTTCTTC. V usage is TRBV30 and J usage is TRBJ2-1, with 9 bases fitting TRBD2. Germline-derived CDR1 and CDR2 are GTSNPN and SVGIG (reference sequence). There are 14 residues in the CDR3. Trimming at V came to 5 bases and at J to 4 bases, leaving 6 bases not matched to a gene. The full variable domain, rest sourced from reference TRBV30 and TRBJ2-1, is SQTIHQWPATLVQPVGSPLSLECTVEGTSNPNLYWYRQAAGRGLQLLFYSVGIGQISSEVPQNLSASRPQDRQFILSSKKLLLSDSGFYLCAWATSGDYNEQFFGPGTRLTVL.

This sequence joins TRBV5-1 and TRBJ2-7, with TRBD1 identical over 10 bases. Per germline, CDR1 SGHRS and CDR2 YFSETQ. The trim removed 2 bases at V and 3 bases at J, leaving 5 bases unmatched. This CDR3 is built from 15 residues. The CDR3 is CASSFDGQGGYEQYF. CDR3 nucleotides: TGCGCCAGCAGCTTCGACGGACAGGGGGGCTACGAGCAGTACTTC.

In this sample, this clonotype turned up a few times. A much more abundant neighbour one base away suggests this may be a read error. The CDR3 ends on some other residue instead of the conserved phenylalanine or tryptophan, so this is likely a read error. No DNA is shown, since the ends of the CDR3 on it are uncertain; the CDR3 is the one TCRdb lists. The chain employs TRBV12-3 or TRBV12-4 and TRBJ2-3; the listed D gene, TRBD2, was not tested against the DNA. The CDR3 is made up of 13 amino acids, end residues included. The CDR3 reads CASVGEGLGTQCL.

The CDR3 sequence is CASSLGAGARYEQYF. In nucleotides, the CDR3 is TGTGCCAGCAGCCTAGGGGCGGGAGCAAGGTACGAGCAGTACTTC. V gene TRBV7-3 combines with J gene TRBJ2-7, with 7 nucleotides matching TRBD2. The J segment lost 4 bases and the V segment lost 5 bases, leaving 11 bases of the junction unmatched. This CDR3 contains 15 residues. Per the germline V gene, CDR1 is SGHTA and CDR2 is FQGTGA.

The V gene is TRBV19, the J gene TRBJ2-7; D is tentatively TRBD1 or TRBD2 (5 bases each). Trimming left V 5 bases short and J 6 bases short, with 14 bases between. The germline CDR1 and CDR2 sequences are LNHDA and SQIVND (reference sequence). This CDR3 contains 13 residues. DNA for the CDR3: TGTGCCAGTAGTTCGTCCGGGACGGGCGAGCAGTACTTC. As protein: CASSSSGTGEQYF.

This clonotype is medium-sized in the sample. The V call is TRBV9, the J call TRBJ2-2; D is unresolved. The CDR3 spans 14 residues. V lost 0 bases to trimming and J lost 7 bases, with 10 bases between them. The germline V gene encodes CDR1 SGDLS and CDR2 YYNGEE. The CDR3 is CASSVAGWGGELFF. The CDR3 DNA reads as TGTGCCAGCAGCGTAGCGGGCTGGGGCGGGGAGCTGTTTTTT.

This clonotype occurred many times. The CDR3: CSATTPQDNYGYTF. The CDR3 DNA reads as TGCAGTGCTACCACCCCTCAGGACAACTATGGCTACACCTTC. The chain has TRBV20-1 and TRBJ1-2; no clear D. This CDR3 region has 14 residues. CDR1 is DFQATT and CDR2 is SNEGSKA in the germline V gene (reference sequence). V dropped 4 bases and J dropped 2 bases, with 14 bases sitting between them.

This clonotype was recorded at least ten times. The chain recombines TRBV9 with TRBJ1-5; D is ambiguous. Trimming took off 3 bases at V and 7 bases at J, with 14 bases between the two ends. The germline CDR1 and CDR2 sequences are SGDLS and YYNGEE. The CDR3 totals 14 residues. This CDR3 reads CASSEDHVQQPQHF. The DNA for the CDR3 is TGTGCCAGCAGCGAAGACCACGTCCAGCAGCCCCAGCATTTT.

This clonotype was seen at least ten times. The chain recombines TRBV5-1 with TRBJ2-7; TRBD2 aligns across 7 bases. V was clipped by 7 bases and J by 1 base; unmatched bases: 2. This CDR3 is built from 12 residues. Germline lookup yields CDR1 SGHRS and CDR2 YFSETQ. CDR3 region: CASGGGSYEQYF. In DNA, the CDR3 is TGCGCCAGCGGGGGAGGGTCCTACGAGCAGTACTTC.

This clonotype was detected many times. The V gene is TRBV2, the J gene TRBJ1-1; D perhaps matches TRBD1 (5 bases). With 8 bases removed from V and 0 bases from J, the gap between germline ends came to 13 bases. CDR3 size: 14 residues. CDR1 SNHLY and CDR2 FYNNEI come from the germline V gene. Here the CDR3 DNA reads TGTGCCAGCGGGAAGGGGAGGATGAACACTGAAGCTTTCTTT. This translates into CASGKGRMNTEAFF.

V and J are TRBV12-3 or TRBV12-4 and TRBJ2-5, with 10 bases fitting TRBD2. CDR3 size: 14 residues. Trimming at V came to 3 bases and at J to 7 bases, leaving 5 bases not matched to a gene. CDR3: CASSLGLARGTQYF. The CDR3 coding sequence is TGTGCCAGCAGTTTGGGACTAGCGAGAGGGACCCAGTACTTC.

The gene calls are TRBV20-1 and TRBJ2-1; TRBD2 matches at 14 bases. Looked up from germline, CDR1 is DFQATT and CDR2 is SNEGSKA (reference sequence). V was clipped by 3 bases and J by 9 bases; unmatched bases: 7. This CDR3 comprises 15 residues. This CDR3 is CSARMGLAGVSEQFF. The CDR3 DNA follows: TGCAGTGCTAGGATGGGACTAGCGGGAGTCAGTGAGCAGTTCTTC.

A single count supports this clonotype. CDR3 in amino acids: CSFSGNAGLQAFF. CDR3 DNA sequence: TGCAGTTTTAGCGGAAACGCAGGCTTGCAGGCTTTCTTT. This chain links TRBV20-1 with TRBJ1-1; the D is unclear. V was shortened by 8 bases and J by 11 bases, with 24 bases between the two germline ends. Germline V gene sequence: CDR1 DFQATT, CDR2 SNEGSKA (reference sequence). The CDR3 spans 13 residues.

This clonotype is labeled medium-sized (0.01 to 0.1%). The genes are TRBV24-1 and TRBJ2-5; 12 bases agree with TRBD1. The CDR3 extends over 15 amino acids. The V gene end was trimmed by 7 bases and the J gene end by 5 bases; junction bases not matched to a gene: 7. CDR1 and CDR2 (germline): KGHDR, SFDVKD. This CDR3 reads CATRSGTGGMETQYF. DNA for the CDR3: TGTGCCACCAGATCTGGGACAGGGGGCATGGAGACCCAGTACTTC.

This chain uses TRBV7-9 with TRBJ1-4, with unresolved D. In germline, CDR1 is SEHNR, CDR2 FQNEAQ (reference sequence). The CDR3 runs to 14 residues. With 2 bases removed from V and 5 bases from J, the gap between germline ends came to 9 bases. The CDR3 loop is CASSLNAGNEKLFF. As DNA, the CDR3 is TGTGCCAGCAGCTTAAATGCGGGGAATGAAAAACTGTTTTTT.

The CDR3: CASSFGGIQETQYF. CDR3 nucleotide sequence: TGTGCCAGTAGTTTCGGGGGAATCCAAGAGACCCAGTACTTC. The genes are TRBV19 and TRBJ2-5, with a tentative D call TRBD2 (6 bases). Per germline, CDR1 LNHDA and CDR2 SQIVND (reference sequence). This CDR3 region has 14 residues. Trimming stripped 5 bases from V and 1 base from J, with 11 bases between.

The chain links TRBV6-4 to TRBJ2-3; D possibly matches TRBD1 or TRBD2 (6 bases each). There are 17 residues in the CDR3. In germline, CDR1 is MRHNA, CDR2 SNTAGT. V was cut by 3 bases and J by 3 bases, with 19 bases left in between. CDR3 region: CASSESLSSGATDTQYF. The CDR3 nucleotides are TGTGCCAGCAGTGAGAGCCTATCCTCGGGGGCAACAGATACGCAGTATTTT.

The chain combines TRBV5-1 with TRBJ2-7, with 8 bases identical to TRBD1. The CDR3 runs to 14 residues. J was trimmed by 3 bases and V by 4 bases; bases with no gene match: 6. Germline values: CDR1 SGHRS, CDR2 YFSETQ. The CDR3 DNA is TGCGCCAGCAGCCCCGGGACAGGACACTACGAGCAGTACTTC. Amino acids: CASSPGTGHYEQYF.